These 27 T cell receptor beta chains came from one sample sequenced in a study of T cell clonality in common variable immunodeficiency. Notes on the study in general: In common variable immunodeficiency, TCR beta chains reportedly carried fewer deletions and N-nucleotide insertions.

These TCRs' antigens remain unknown. Repertoires were generated with immunoSEQ multiplex PCR, while TCRdb's copy carries only in-frame clones and drops some. Singletons are absent from the sample, which has roughly 14,000 clones. The sequenced sample consisted of peripheral blood mononuclear cells. Receptors originate from a human donor with common variable immunodeficiency.

Comments on this clone: The sequenced fragment ends 3 residues before the CDR3 boundary, so the rest is inferred from the germline J gene. This chain uses TRBV19 with TRBJ2-2; TRBD1 matches at 8 bases. Trimming removed 9 bases from V and 5 bases from J; junction bases left unmatched: 11. The V gene's germline CDR1 is LNHDA and CDR2 SQIVND (reference sequence). This CDR3 region has 15 residues. CDR3 sequence: CASERTGGWTGELFF. The sequenced part of the CDR3 DNA is TGTGCCAGCGAGAGAACAGGGGGATGGACCGGGGAG.

This clone was found a few times. The read gets to within 3 residues of the CDR3 end, and the germline J gene fills in the rest. V and J are TRBV19 and TRBJ1-1, with a possible D match to TRBD1 (5 bases). The CDR3 runs 17 residues. Germline V gives CDR1 LNHDA, CDR2 SQIVND (reference sequence). Trimming took off 3 bases at V and 5 bases at J, with 22 bases between the two ends. The sequenced part of the CDR3 DNA is TGTGCCAGTAGTATCATTCTTATTCAGGGCAGAGGGACTGAA. Protein product: CASSIILIQGRGTE. The complete CDR3 reads CASSIILIQGRGTEAFF. The full variable domain, completed using reference TRBV19 and TRBJ1-1, is DGGITQSPKYLFRKEGQNVTLSCEQNLNHDAMYWYRQDPGQGLRLIYYSQIVNDFQKGDIAEGYSVSREKKESFPLTVTSAQKNPTAFYLCASSIILIQGRGTEAFFGQGTRLTVV.

Worth noting for this clone: The read terminates 3 residues ahead of where the CDR3 ends, so the germline J gene completes it. The V gene is TRBV11-2, the J gene TRBJ2-3; TRBD1 matches at 7 bases. Germline CDR1 and CDR2: SGHAT and FQNNGV. CDR3 size: 13 residues. V gave up 6 bases and J gave up 6 bases; unmatched junction bases: 6. CDR3 residues: CASSQQGMDTQYF. The DNA read from the CDR3 is TGTGCCAGCAGTCAACAGGGGATGGATACG.

Notes on this clone: The read ends 3 residues early relative to the CDR3; the germline J gene fills the gap. This rearrangement joins TRBV7-9 to TRBJ1-1; no firm D call. This CDR3 spans 13 amino acids. Germline V CDR1 and CDR2: SEHNR, FQNEAQ (reference sequence). V lost 1 base and J lost 1, with 4 bases in between. CDR3 loop: CASSLEANTEAFF. The sequenced part of the CDR3 DNA is TGTGCCAGCAGCTTAGAAGCGAACACTGAA.

This clone was seen a few times. CDR3: CASSPQGGDLNEQFF. CDR3 DNA, as far as it was read: TGTGCCAGCTCACCTCAGGGGGGTGACCTCAATGAG. The V and J genes are TRBV18 and TRBJ2-1, with a possible D match to TRBD1 (7 bases). Read coverage stops 3 residues before the CDR3 terminus; the germline J gene supplies the remainder. V lost 3 bases, J lost 6 bases, and 15 bases lay in between. CDR1 is KGHSH, CDR2 LQKENI, per germline. The CDR3 sequence is 15 residues long.

This clone was picked up a small number of times. The read halts 3 residues ahead of the CDR3 end, with the missing end drawn from the germline J gene. The gene calls are TRBV6-1 and TRBJ1-6, with a weak D call TRBD1 (5 bases). The CDR3 sequence is 16 residues long. Trimming left V 2 bases short and J 8 bases short, with 16 bases between. Germline V gene sequence: CDR1 MNHNS, CDR2 SASEGT. CDR3 amino acids: CASSERGGREDSPLHF. The DNA read from the CDR3 is TGTGCCAGCAGTGAACGAGGCGGCAGGGAGGATTCACCC.

With respect to this clone: Sequencing ends 3 residues short of the CDR3 end; the germline J gene provides the rest. V usage is TRBV20-1 and J usage is TRBJ2-5; TRBD2 is a possible D gene (6 bases). Germline values: CDR1 DFQATT, CDR2 SNEGSKA (reference sequence). The V gene lost 5 bases and the J gene lost 5 bases, with 18 bases spanning the gap. CDR3 length: 14 amino acids. This chain's CDR3 is CSASEGLGQETQYF. The DNA read from the CDR3 is TGCAGTGCTTCTGAGGGACTCGGCCAGGAGACC.

This clone was picked up many times. Coverage ceases 3 residues before the CDR3 finishes, and the germline J gene fills in the end. This chain joins TRBV5-1 and TRBJ1-1, with 9 bases aligning to TRBD1. This CDR3 spans 15 amino acids. The junction had 7 bases not matched to a gene; V was cut back by 3 bases and J by 4 bases. Germline V CDR1 and CDR2: SGHRS, YFSETQ. The covered CDR3 bases are TGCGCCAGCAGCTCAACTACAGGGGGCGTCACTGAA. Its protein product is CASSSTTGGVTE. The entire CDR3 is CASSSTTGGVTEAFF. Together with reference TRBV5-1 and TRBJ1-1, the CDR3 gives the full variable domain: KAGVTQTPRYLIKTRGQQVTLSCSPISGHRSVSWYQQTPGQGLQFLFEYFSETQRNKGNFPGRFSGRQFSNSRSEMNVSTLELGDSALYLCASSSTTGGVTEAFFGQGTRLTVV.

Concerning this clone itself: The read ends 3 residues early relative to the CDR3; the germline J gene fills the gap. V gene TRBV18 combines with J gene TRBJ1-1; 11 nucleotides align to TRBD1. In germline, CDR1 is KGHSH, CDR2 LQKENI. J lost 5 bases, V lost 1 base, and 12 bases had no gene match. The CDR3 extends over 18 amino acids. The part of the CDR3 DNA that was read is TGTGCCAGCTCACCACTCCTAGGGGGACAGGGGGAAAAAACTGAA. Translated: CASSPLLGGQGEKTE. The CDR3 reads in full as CASSPLLGGQGEKTEAFF.

This clone was counted many times. The read gets to within 3 residues of the CDR3 end, and the germline J gene fills in the rest. The V and J genes are TRBV5-1 and TRBJ1-2, with a possible D match to TRBD1 (6 bases). V lost 4 bases, J lost 4 bases, and 11 bases lay in between. The CDR3 totals 13 residues. Germline loops: CDR1 SGHRS, CDR2 YFSETQ. CDR3 bases read: TGCGCCAGCAGCCCGACAGGAGGCTATGGC. Encoded protein: CASSPTGGYG. The CDR3, in full, reads CASSPTGGYGYTF.

Of note for this clone: The read terminates 3 residues ahead of where the CDR3 ends, so the germline J gene completes it. The rearrangement links TRBV20-1 to TRBJ1-1; D gene ambiguous. CDR1 and CDR2 (germline): DFQATT, SNEGSKA (reference sequence). The germline V and J ends were trimmed by 3 bases and 5 bases, with 7 bases remaining between them. This CDR3 comprises 11 residues. CDR3 sequence: CSASHGTEAFF. CDR3 bases read: TGCAGTGCTAGCCACGGGACTGAA.

This clone is medium-sized. Read sequence stops 3 residues before the CDR3 end, and the germline J gene provides the missing end. The rearrangement joins TRBV20-1 to TRBJ2-3, with TRBD2 matching over 9 bases. Unmatched junction bases numbered 9, after V lost 4 bases and J lost 4 bases. Germline CDR1 is DFQATT and CDR2 is SNEGSKA (reference sequence). The CDR3 is 15 amino acids. The DNA read from the CDR3 is TGCAGTGCTACTAGATTAGCGGGAGCGGCAGATACG. Protein: CSATRLAGAADT. The full CDR3 protein reads CSATRLAGAADTQYF.

A note on this clone: The read terminates 3 residues ahead of where the CDR3 ends, so the germline J gene completes it. V is TRBV2 and J is TRBJ2-1, with TRBD2 identical over 11 bases. After removal of 5 bases from V and 8 bases from J, the junction contained 14 bases not matched to a gene. Germline CDR1 and CDR2: SNHLY and FYNNEI. CDR3 size: 17 residues. This CDR3 reads CASSYGTSGALVDEQFF. The covered CDR3 bases are TGTGCCAGCAGTTATGGGACTAGCGGTGCATTGGTGGATGAG.

This clone has ten or more counts. The CDR3 is cut off 3 residues early in the read; its end comes from the germline J gene. The chain is built from TRBV4-2 and TRBJ2-1, with 8 bases identical to TRBD1. V gave up 2 bases and J gave up 2 bases; unmatched junction bases: 8. The germline gives CDR1 LGHNA, CDR2 YNFKEQ. This CDR3 is built from 17 residues. The CDR3 reads CASSQIVQGVPYNEQFF. The CDR3 bases that were read are TGTGCCAGCAGCCAAATTGTACAGGGGGTCCCCTACAATGAG.

Concerning this clone: With the read ending 3 residues before the CDR3 end, the germline J gene is used to fill in that end. V gene TRBV6-2 or TRBV6-3 combines with J gene TRBJ2-1, with 8 bases identical to TRBD1. V lost 8 bases to trimming and J lost 5 bases; unmatched junction nucleotides: 14. The germline V gene encodes CDR1 MNHEY and CDR2 SVGEGT. This CDR3 spans 16 amino acids. The sequenced CDR3 bases are TGTGCCAGCTCCGATCGGGGCAGGGGGCAGGACAATGAG. Encoded protein: CASSDRGRGQDNE. The complete CDR3 sequence is CASSDRGRGQDNEQFF.

Concerning this clone itself: Coverage ceases 3 residues before the CDR3 finishes, and the germline J gene fills in the end. This chain links TRBV6-2 or TRBV6-3 with TRBJ2-2; TRBD1 agrees at 9 bases. CDR3 length equals 15 residues. CDR1 MNHEY and CDR2 SVGEGT come from the germline V gene. Germline trimming cut 2 bases from V and 7 bases from J; bases unmatched to any gene: 5. The CDR3 bases that were read are TGTGCCAGCAGTTACCGGGACAGGGCCGGCGGGGAG. Translated: CASSYRDRAGGE. The complete CDR3 sequence is CASSYRDRAGGELFF.

Turning to this clone: The DNA ends 3 residues before the CDR3 does, and the rest of the CDR3 is filled in from the germline J gene. The chain has TRBV19 and TRBJ2-1; a weak D match, TRBD1 (6 bases). Germline loops: CDR1 LNHDA, CDR2 SQIVND (reference sequence). Trimming took off 3 bases at V and 0 bases at J, with 9 bases between the two ends. The CDR3 has 15 residues. CDR3 amino acids: CASSIADSSYNEQFF. Partial CDR3 DNA: TGTGCCAGTAGTATTGCGGACAGCTCCTACAATGAG.

Of note for this clone: The sequence runs out 3 residues before the end of the CDR3; the remainder is reconstructed from the germline J gene. This chain joins TRBV2 and TRBJ1-1; TRBD1 is a possible D gene (5 bases). Germline loops: CDR1 SNHLY, CDR2 FYNNEI. The CDR3 is 15 residues long. V was clipped by 3 bases and J by 1 base, with 12 bases between them. Partial CDR3 DNA: TGTGCCAGCAGTGAGCAGGGACTTGCGAACACTGAA. Translated, it gives CASSEQGLANTE. The CDR3, in full, reads CASSEQGLANTEAFF.

This clone was recorded many times. The sequence runs out 3 residues before the end of the CDR3; the remainder is reconstructed from the germline J gene. J is TRBJ1-1 and V is TRBV29-1; perhaps TRBD1 as D (5 bases). This CDR3 region has 13 residues. CDR1 is SQVTM, CDR2 ANQGSEA, per germline. Trimming stripped 7 bases from V and 5 bases from J, with 17 bases between. The CDR3 reads CSALQEFGTEAFF. The CDR3 DNA, read in part, is TGCAGCGCCCTACAGGAGTTCGGGACTGAA.

Comment on this clone: A junction boundary mismatches the germline segment, possibly from a read error. The missing CDR3 end, 3 residues past where the read stops, is filled in from the germline J gene. The rearrangement uses TRBV7-9 and TRBJ2-5, with unresolved D. The CDR3 length is 11 residues. Germline V CDR1 and CDR2: SEHNR, FQNEAQ (reference sequence). The CDR3 DNA, read in part, is TGTTCCAGCAGCACCCGGGAGACC. This sequence encodes CSSSTRET. Given in full, the CDR3 is CSSSTRETQYF.

For this clone: The read ends 3 residues before the CDR3 terminus; that terminus is restored from the germline J gene. The chain links TRBV20-1 to TRBJ2-1; 10 nucleotides line up with TRBD1. V dropped 3 bases and J dropped 7; count of bases not matched to a gene: 9. The CDR3 has 15 amino acids. From germline, CDR1 is DFQATT and CDR2 SNEGSKA (reference sequence). The covered CDR3 bases are TGCAGTGCTAGTACCCGGACAGGGGGTGTAAATGAG. Its protein is CSASTRTGGVNE. From start to end, the CDR3 is CSASTRTGGVNEQFF.

In regard to this clone: The read finishes 3 residues shy of the CDR3 end, and the germline J gene is used to complete it. This rearrangement joins TRBV20-1 to TRBJ2-7, with 10 bases that match TRBD2. The CDR3 consists of 17 residues. With 0 bases clipped from V and 3 bases from J, the junction kept 11 bases outside the gene matches. The germline V gene has CDR1 DFQATT and CDR2 SNEGSKA (reference sequence). CDR3: CSARDPRLAGEYYEQYF. CDR3 bases read: TGCAGTGCTAGAGATCCTCGGCTAGCGGGGGAATACTACGAG.

There are a few counts of this clone. With the read ending 3 residues before the CDR3 end, the germline J gene is used to fill in that end. The chain joins TRBV7-9 to TRBJ2-3; D is undetermined. Deletions cut 3 bases from V and 2 bases from J, with 6 bases between. The germline V gene has CDR1 SEHNR and CDR2 FQNEAQ (reference sequence). CDR3 length: 13 residues. CDR3 residues: CASSLTPTDTQYF. The covered CDR3 bases are TGTGCCAGCAGCTTGACTCCCACAGATACG.

This clone showed up many times. With the read ending 3 residues before the CDR3 end, the germline J gene is used to fill in that end. This chain joins TRBV11-3 and TRBJ2-1; 7 bases are shared with TRBD1. The junction had 6 bases not matched to a gene; V was cut back by 5 bases and J by 8 bases. The CDR3 runs to 13 residues. The germline CDR1 and CDR2 sequences are SGHNT and YENEEA. CDR3 residues: CASSRQGSYEQFF. CDR3 bases read: TGTGCCAGCAGCCGACAGGGTAGCTATGAG.

This clone came up a few times. The read halts 3 residues ahead of the CDR3 end, with the missing end drawn from the germline J gene. The rearrangement joins TRBV7-9 to TRBJ1-2; 7 bases are shared with TRBD1. Germline CDR1 reads SEHNR; CDR2 reads FQNEAQ (reference sequence). V shed 5 bases, J shed 3 bases, and the junction held 9 bases outside the gene matches. The CDR3 extends over 15 amino acids. CDR3 sequence: CASSQTGMDHYGYTF. Partial CDR3 DNA: TGTGCCAGCAGCCAGACAGGGATGGATCACTATGGC. The full variable domain, completed using reference TRBV7-9 and TRBJ1-2, is DTGVSQNPRHKITKRGQNVTFRCDPISEHNRLYWYRQTLGQGPEFLTYFQNEAQLEKSRLLSDRFSAERPKGSFSTLEIQRTEQGDSAMYLCASSQTGMDHYGYTFGSGTRLTVV.

Remarks on this clone: Read sequence stops 3 residues before the CDR3 end, and the germline J gene provides the missing end. The genes are TRBV18 and TRBJ1-1; D is unresolved. This CDR3 region has 14 residues. Trimming stripped 3 bases from V and 0 bases from J, with 8 bases between. Per germline, CDR1 KGHSH and CDR2 LQKENI. The covered CDR3 bases are TGTGCCAGCTCACCCCAGGATTTGAACACTGAA. It is translated as CASSPQDLNTE. In full, the CDR3 reads CASSPQDLNTEAFF.

This clone occurred a few times. The read halts 3 residues ahead of the CDR3 end, with the missing end drawn from the germline J gene. The chain employs TRBV7-9 and TRBJ2-1; 10 positions match TRBD1. V shed 1 base, J shed 7 bases, and the junction held 4 bases outside the gene matches. This CDR3 region has 15 residues. Germline lookup yields CDR1 SEHNR and CDR2 FQNEAQ (reference sequence). The CDR3 protein is CASSLGTGGGNEQFF. Incomplete CDR3 DNA: TGTGCCAGCAGCTTAGGGACAGGGGGTGGAAATGAG. Drawing the rest from reference TRBV7-9 and TRBJ2-1, the complete variable domain is DTGVSQNPRHKITKRGQNVTFRCDPISEHNRLYWYRQTLGQGPEFLTYFQNEAQLEKSRLLSDRFSAERPKGSFSTLEIQRTEQGDSAMYLCASSLGTGGGNEQFFGPGTRLTVL.